Below are 10 T cell receptor beta chains sequenced from a single sample in a study of radiotherapy plus CTLA-4 blockade in lung cancer. The table came from immunoSEQ multiplex PCR; TCRdb's copy has only in-frame clones and leaves some out. The profile shows about 16,000 clones, under 75% of them singletons. This specimen consisted of peripheral blood, obtained from a patient treated with radiotherapy plus ipilimumab. These receptor sequences come from a human donor with non-small cell lung cancer whose response to radiotherapy plus ipilimumab could not be evaluated.

Here the CDR3 DNA reads TGTGCCAGCAGCCAAGAGTGGGGGCCGGACAGGGGAAATCAGCCCCAGCATTTT. Protein: CASSQEWGPDRGNQPQHF. V gene TRBV14 combines with J gene TRBJ1-5; 9 bases are shared with TRBD1. Looked up from germline, CDR1 is SGHDN and CDR2 is FVKESK. The CDR3 contains 18 residues. V was pared by 0 bases and J by 4 bases, with 10 bases of the junction left unmatched.

This clone has more than one count but fewer than ten. CDR3 nucleotides: TGCGCCAGCAGCAGTAGCGGGGGCCGGCAGGATACGCAGTATTTT. Amino acids: CASSSSGGRQDTQYF. V usage is TRBV4-3 and J usage is TRBJ2-3; 9 bases align to TRBD2. V was clipped by 5 bases and J by 6 bases; unmatched bases: 9. CDR1 and CDR2 (germline): LGHNA, YSLEER. This CDR3 contains 15 residues.

On this clone itself: Germline and junction disagree at one end, which may indicate a read error. The chain employs TRBV7-7 and TRBJ2-5; 8 nucleotides match TRBD2. In germline, CDR1 is SSHAT, CDR2 FNYEAQ (reference sequence). The CDR3 has 16 amino acids. As DNA, the CDR3 is TGTGCTAGCAGCTTAAGCGGGGGCGCATCGGCGGAGACCCAGTACTTC. Translated, it gives CASSLSGGASAETQYF.

The chain employs TRBV5-1 and TRBJ1-4; 9 bases map to TRBD1. The V and J ends lost 4 bases and 8 bases, in that order; junction bases with no gene match: 9. Per germline, CDR1 SGHRS and CDR2 YFSETQ. This CDR3 spans 15 amino acids. The CDR3 coding sequence is TGCGCCAGCAGCGGTGGGACAGGGACGTTGGAAAAACTGTTTTTT. Protein product: CASSGGTGTLEKLFF.

V usage is TRBV2 and J usage is TRBJ1-5; unclear D gene. Germline V gene sequence: CDR1 SNHLY, CDR2 FYNNEI. The CDR3 has 14 residues. Deletions cut 6 bases from V and 4 bases from J, with 13 bases between. Here the CDR3 reads CASSPGLSNQPQHF. CDR3 sequence (DNA): TGTGCCAGCAGCCCCGGACTGTCGAATCAGCCCCAGCATTTT.

The J gene is TRBJ2-7, the V gene TRBV2, with TRBD2 identical over 12 bases. V gave up 5 bases and J gave up 6 bases; unmatched junction bases: 5. CDR3 length: 14 amino acids. Germline V CDR1 and CDR2: SNHLY, FYNNEI. The CDR3 spells CASSQGLAGFEQYF. The CDR3 DNA is TGTGCCAGCAGTCAGGGACTAGCGGGTTTCGAGCAGTACTTC.

This rearrangement joins TRBV7-9 to TRBJ1-5, with 7 bases aligning to TRBD1. The CDR3 length is 14 residues. The germline gives CDR1 SEHNR, CDR2 FQNEAQ (reference sequence). The V segment lost 5 bases and the J segment 11 bases; nucleotides outside the gene matches: 12. The CDR3 sequence is CASSAGTAVRSQHF. CDR3 nucleotide sequence: TGTGCCAGCAGCGCAGGGACAGCCGTTCGGTCCCAGCATTTT.

This clone is a singleton in its sample. The chain employs TRBV5-1 and TRBJ2-1; no definite D call. Trimming shortened V by 0 bases and J by 6 bases, and 7 bases separated the two germline ends. The CDR3 is made up of 13 amino acids. Germline loops: CDR1 SGHRS, CDR2 YFSETQ. This chain's CDR3 is CASSLVGGNEQFF. Here the CDR3 DNA reads TGCGCCAGCAGCTTGGTCGGTGGCAATGAGCAGTTCTTC. The full variable domain, rest sourced from reference TRBV5-1 and TRBJ2-1, is KAGVTQTPRYLIKTRGQQVTLSCSPISGHRSVSWYQQTPGQGLQFLFEYFSETQRNKGNFPGRFSGRQFSNSRSEMNVSTLELGDSALYLCASSLVGGNEQFFGPGTRLTVL.

The chain carries TRBV7-9 and TRBJ1-2; weak D call: TRBD1 (5 bases). The CDR3 is made up of 15 amino acids. V dropped 5 bases and J dropped 4 bases, with 17 bases sitting between them. Germline-derived CDR1 and CDR2 are SEHNR and FQNEAQ (reference sequence). As DNA, the CDR3 is TGTGCCAGCAGCGAGATGACAGAGGTCCTCTATGGCTACACCTTC. This translates into CASSEMTEVLYGYTF.

The gene calls are TRBV4-3 and TRBJ1-1; D is perhaps TRBD1 (6 bases). The CDR3 is 16 residues long. Looked up from germline, CDR1 is LGHNA and CDR2 is YSLEER. V was trimmed by 4 bases and J by 10 bases, leaving 25 bases between them. CDR3 nucleotides: TGCGCCAGCAGCCCATCCGAAAAAACAGGGATTTGGGCAGCTTTCTTT. Residues: CASSPSEKTGIWAAFF.